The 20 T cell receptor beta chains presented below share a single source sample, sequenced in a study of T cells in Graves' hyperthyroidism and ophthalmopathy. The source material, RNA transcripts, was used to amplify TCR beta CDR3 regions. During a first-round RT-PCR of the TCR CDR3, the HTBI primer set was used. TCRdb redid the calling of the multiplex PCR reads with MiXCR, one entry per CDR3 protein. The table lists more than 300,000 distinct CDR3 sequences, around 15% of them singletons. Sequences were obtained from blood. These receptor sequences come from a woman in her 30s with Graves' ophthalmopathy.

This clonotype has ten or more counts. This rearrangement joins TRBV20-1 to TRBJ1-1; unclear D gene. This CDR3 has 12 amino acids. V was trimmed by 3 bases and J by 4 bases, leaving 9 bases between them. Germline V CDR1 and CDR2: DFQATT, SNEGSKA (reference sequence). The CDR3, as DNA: TGCAGTGCTAGTGAGGGAACCACTGAAGCTTTCTTT. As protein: CSASEGTTEAFF.

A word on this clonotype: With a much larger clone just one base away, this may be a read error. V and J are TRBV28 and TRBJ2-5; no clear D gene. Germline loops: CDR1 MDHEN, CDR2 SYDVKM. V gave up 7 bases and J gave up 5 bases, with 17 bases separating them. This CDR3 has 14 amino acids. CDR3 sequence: CASNFRRPAETQYF. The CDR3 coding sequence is TGTGCCAGCAATTTCCGTCGCCCCGCGGAGACCCAGTACTTC. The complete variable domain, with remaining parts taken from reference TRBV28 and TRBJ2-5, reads DVKVTQSSRYLVKRTGEKVFLECVQDMDHENMFWYRQDPGLGLRLIYFSYDVKMKEKGDIPEGYSVSREKKERFSLILESASTNQTSMYLCASNFRRPAETQYFGPGTRLLVL.

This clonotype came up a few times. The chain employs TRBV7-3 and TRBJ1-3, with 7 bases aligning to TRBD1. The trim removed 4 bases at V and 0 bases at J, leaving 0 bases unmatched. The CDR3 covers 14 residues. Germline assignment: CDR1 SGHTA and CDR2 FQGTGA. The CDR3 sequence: CASSSGGSGNTIYF. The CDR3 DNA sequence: TGTGCCAGCAGCTCAGGGGGCTCTGGAAACACCATATATTTT.

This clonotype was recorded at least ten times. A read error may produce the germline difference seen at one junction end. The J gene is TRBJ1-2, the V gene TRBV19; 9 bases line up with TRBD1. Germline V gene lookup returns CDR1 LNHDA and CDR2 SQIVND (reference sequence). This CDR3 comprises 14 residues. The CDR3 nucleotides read TGTGCCAGTAGTCATACCGGGACAGGGTATGTCTACACCTTC. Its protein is CASSHTGTGYVYTF.

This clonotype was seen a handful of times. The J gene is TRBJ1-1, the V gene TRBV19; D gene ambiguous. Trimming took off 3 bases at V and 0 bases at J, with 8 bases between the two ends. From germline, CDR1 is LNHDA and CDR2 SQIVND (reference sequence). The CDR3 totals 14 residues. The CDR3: CASSIVAMNTEAFF. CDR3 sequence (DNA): TGTGCCAGTAGTATTGTGGCTATGAACACTGAAGCTTTCTTT.

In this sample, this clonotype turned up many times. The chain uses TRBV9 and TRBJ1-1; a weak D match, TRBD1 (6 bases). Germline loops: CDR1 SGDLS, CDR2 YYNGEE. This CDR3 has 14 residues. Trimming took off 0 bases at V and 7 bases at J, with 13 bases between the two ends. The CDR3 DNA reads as TGTGCCAGCAGCGTAGGAGGGGGAGGTGGTGAAGCTTTCTTT. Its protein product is CASSVGGGGGEAFF.

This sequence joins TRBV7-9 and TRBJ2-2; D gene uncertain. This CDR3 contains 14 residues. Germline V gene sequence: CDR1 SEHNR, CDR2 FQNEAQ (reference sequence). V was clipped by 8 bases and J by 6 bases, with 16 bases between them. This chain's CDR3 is CASRWTHLSGELFF. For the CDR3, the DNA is TGTGCCAGCCGGTGGACGCACCTTTCCGGGGAGCTGTTTTTT.

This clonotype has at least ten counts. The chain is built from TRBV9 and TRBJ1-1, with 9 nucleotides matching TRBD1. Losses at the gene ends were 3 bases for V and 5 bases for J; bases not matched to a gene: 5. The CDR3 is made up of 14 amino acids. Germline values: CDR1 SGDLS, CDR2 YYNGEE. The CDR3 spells CASSGSTGGTEAFF. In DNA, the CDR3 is TGTGCCAGCAGCGGATCGACAGGGGGTACTGAAGCTTTCTTT.

CDR3 region: CASSGRLAGETQYF. The CDR3 DNA reads as TGTGCCAGTAGTGGCCGACTAGCTGGGGAGACCCAGTACTTC. This chain joins TRBV19 and TRBJ2-5; 7 nucleotides agree with TRBD2. Losses at the gene ends were 5 bases for V and 5 bases for J; bases not matched to a gene: 8. This CDR3 is 14 amino acids long. The germline CDR1 and CDR2 sequences are LNHDA and SQIVND (reference sequence).

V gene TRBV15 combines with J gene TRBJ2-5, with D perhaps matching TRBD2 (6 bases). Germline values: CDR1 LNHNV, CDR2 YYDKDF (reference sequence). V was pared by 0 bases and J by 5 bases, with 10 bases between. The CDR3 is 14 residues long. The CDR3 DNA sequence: TGTGCCACCAGCAGAGACTCCAGCGGGGAGACCCAGTACTTC. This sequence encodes CATSRDSSGETQYF.

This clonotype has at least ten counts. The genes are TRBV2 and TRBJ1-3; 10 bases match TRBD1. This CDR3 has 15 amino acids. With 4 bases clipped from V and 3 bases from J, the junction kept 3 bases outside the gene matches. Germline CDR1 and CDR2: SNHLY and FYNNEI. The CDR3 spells CASSAGTGVGNTIYF. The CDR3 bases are TGTGCCAGCAGTGCCGGGACAGGGGTTGGAAACACCATATATTTT. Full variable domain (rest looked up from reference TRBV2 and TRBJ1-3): EPEVTQTPSHQVTQMGQEVILRCVPISNHLYFYWYRQILGQKVEFLVSFYNNEISEKSEIFDDQFSVERPDGSNFTLKIRSTKLEDSAMYFCASSAGTGVGNTIYFGEGSWLTVV.

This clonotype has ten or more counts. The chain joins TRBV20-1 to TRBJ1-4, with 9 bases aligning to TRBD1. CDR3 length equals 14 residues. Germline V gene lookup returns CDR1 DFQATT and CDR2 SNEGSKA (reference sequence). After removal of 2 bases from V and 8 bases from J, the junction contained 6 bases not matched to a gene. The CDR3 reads CSARWGQGGEKLFF. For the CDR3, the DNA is TGCAGTGCTAGATGGGGACAGGGAGGCGAAAAACTGTTTTTT.

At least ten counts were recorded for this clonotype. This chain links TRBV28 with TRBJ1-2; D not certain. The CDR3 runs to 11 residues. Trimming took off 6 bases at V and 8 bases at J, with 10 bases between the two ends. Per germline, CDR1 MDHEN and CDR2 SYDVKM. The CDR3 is CASSLSGGYTF. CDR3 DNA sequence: TGTGCCAGCAGCCTTTCCGGAGGCTACACCTTC.

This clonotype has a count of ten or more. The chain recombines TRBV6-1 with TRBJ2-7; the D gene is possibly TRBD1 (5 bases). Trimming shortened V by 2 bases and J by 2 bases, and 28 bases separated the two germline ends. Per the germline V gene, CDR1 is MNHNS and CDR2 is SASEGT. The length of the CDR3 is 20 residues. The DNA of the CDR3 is TGTGCCAGCAGTGAATTCCCGGTGGCCGGCAGGCCCCAGGGTACCTACGAGCAGTACTTC. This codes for CASSEFPVAGRPQGTYEQYF.

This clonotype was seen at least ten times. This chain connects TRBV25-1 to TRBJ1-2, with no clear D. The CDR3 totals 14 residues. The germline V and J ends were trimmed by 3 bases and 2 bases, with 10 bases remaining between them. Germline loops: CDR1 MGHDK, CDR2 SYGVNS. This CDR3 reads CASSDPVGNYGYTF. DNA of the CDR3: TGTGCCAGCAGTGACCCAGTAGGGAACTATGGCTACACCTTC.

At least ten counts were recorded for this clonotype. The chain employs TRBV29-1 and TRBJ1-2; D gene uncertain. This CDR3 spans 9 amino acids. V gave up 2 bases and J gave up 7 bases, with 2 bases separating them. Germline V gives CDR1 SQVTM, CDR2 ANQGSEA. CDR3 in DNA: TGCAGCGTTGAATCTGGCTACACCTTC. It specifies CSVESGYTF.

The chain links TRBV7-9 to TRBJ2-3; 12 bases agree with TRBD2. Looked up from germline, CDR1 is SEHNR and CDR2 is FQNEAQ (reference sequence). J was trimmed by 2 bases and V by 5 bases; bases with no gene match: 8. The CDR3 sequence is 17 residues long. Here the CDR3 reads CASSPNRTSGNTDTQYF. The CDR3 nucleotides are TGTGCCAGCAGCCCGAATCGGACTAGCGGGAACACAGATACGCAGTATTTT.

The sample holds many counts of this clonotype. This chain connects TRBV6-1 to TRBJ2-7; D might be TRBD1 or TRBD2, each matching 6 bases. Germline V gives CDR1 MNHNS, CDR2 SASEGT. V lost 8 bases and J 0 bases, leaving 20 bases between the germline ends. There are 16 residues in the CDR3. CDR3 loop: CASRQKGGFSSYEQYF. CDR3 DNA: TGTGCCAGCCGGCAGAAGGGGGGATTTAGCTCCTACGAGCAGTACTTC.

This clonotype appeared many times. The CDR3 region is CASSPGGVTDTQYF. Here the CDR3 DNA reads TGCGCCAGCAGTCCGGGGGGGGTAACAGATACGCAGTATTTT. The J gene is TRBJ2-3, the V gene TRBV5-1; TRBD2 aligns across 8 bases. Germline lookup yields CDR1 SGHRS and CDR2 YFSETQ. This CDR3 spans 14 amino acids. J lost 3 bases, V lost 5 bases, and 5 bases had no gene match.

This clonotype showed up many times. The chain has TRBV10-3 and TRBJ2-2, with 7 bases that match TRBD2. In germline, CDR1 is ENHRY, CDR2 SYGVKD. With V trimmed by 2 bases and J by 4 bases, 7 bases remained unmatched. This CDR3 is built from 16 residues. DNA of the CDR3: TGTGCCATCAGTGAGCTAGCGGCGGGATTCACCGGGGAGCTGTTTTTT. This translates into CAISELAAGFTGELFF.